The present entry profiles one TCR beta chain with its context. Antigen specificity is unknown. Generated by immunoSEQ multiplex PCR, the TCRdb table keeps only in-frame clones and is missing some. The sample contains 50,000 to 60,000 clones, about 80% of which appear only once. This record belongs to a study of a mutant IDH1 vaccine in newly diagnosed glioma. Study-level background: Investigators started vaccination 4-6 weeks after radiotherapy alone, or with temozolomide cycles.

Documented time point: week 23, last vaccination. The vaccine gave 300 ug of a 20-mer mutant IDH1 peptide subcutaneously per dose. Each tumor in the donors was a new WHO grade 3 or 4 astrocytoma, IDH1-mutant and ATRX-lost. The source was PBMCs, collected from a glioma patient whose treatment included an IDH1 peptide vaccine. The clonotype was recovered from a man between 40 and 49 years old with glioma.

For the CDR3, the DNA is TGTGCCATCAGGGAAGGGCGGGACACAGATACGCAGTATTTT. Its protein is CAIREGRDTDTQYF. The chain joins TRBV10-3 to TRBJ2-3; D might be TRBD2 (6 bases). V lost 6 bases, J lost 2 bases, and 12 bases lay in between. Looked up from germline, CDR1 is ENHRY and CDR2 is SYGVKD. This CDR3 has 14 residues.